The 9 T cell receptor beta chains below come from one sample, sequenced in a study of PD-L1 blockade in urothelial cancer. Here immunoSEQ multiplex PCR was the method, and the copy in TCRdb shows in-frame clones only, minus some. The table has roughly 120,000 clones, approximately 84% seen once. Time point here: pretreatment peripheral blood. Sample: PBMCs, taken around atezolizumab (anti-PD-L1) treatment. These receptors were obtained from a man aged 50 to 59 with urothelial cancer.

V is TRBV18 and J is TRBJ2-7; 7 positions match TRBD2. The V gene end was trimmed by 5 bases and the J gene end by 5 bases; junction bases not matched to a gene: 12. From germline, CDR1 is KGHSH and CDR2 LQKENI. This CDR3 contains 15 residues. The CDR3 is CASSVQGGPLDEQYF. DNA of the CDR3: TGTGCCAGCTCAGTGCAGGGAGGGCCGCTTGACGAGCAGTACTTC.

The J gene is TRBJ2-2, the V gene TRBV5-1; 10 nucleotides match TRBD2. Germline trimming cut 1 base from V and 0 bases from J; bases unmatched to any gene: 3. The CDR3 runs to 17 residues. Germline V gene sequence: CDR1 SGHRS, CDR2 YFSETQ. The CDR3 nucleotides are TGCGCCAGCAGCTTGCGGACTAGCGGCGCGAACACCGGGGAGCTGTTTTTT. As protein: CASSLRTSGANTGELFF.

The chain uses TRBV15 and TRBJ1-3; TRBD1 is a possible D gene (6 bases). The V and J ends lost 5 bases and 0 bases respectively, with 14 bases between them. The CDR3 totals 16 residues. Germline V gene sequence: CDR1 LNHNV, CDR2 YYDKDF (reference sequence). This chain's CDR3 is CATSGGSSDSGNTIYF. The CDR3 DNA is TGTGCCACCAGCGGGGGCTCGTCCGACTCTGGAAACACCATATATTTT.

This clone appeared once. The gene calls are TRBV21-1 and TRBJ2-7; the table calls TRBD1, which could not be checked here. TRBV21-1 is tagged as a pseudogene. The CDR3 contains 11 residues. The CDR3 nucleotides are TGTGCCAGCGACAGGGGCTACGAGCAGTACTTC. Amino acids: CASDRGYEQYF.

The rearrangement uses TRBV27 and TRBJ2-5; TRBD1 matches 9 bases. The J call may be incorrect, as the DNA end agrees better with TRBJ2-7. Germline CDR1 MNHEY, CDR2 SMNVEV (reference sequence). The CDR3 has 14 residues. Here the CDR3 reads CASSGTGKLYEQYF. The CDR3 nucleotides are TGTGCCAGCAGTGGGACAGGGAAGTTGTACGAGCAGTACTTC.

This chain uses TRBV7-8 with TRBJ1-2, with a tentative D call TRBD1 (5 bases). Germline values: CDR1 SGHVS, CDR2 FQNEAQ. V lost 1 base to trimming and J lost 4 bases, with 7 bases between them. CDR3 length: 13 residues. CDR3 sequence reads: CASSLGGGYGYTF. CDR3 DNA: TGTGCCAGCAGCTTAGGGGGGGGCTATGGCTACACCTTC. Combining the CDR3 with reference TRBV7-8 and TRBJ1-2 gives the whole variable domain GAGVSQSPRYKVAKRGQDVALRCDPISGHVSLFWYQQALGQGPEFLTYFQNEAQLDKSGLPSDRFFAERPEGSVSTLKIQRTQQEDSAVYLCASSLGGGYGYTFGSGTRLTVV.

In nucleotides, the CDR3 is TGTGCCAGCAGCTACTCCGGGACAATCGAAGAGACCCAGTACTTC. This encodes CASSYSGTIEETQYF. The chain joins TRBV5-5 to TRBJ2-5; a possible D gene is TRBD1 (6 bases). CDR1 and CDR2 from the germline V gene are SGHKS and YYEKEE (reference sequence). The V end was cut by 3 bases, the J end by 3 bases, with 15 bases between. The CDR3 length is 15 residues.

The gene calls are TRBV6-1 and TRBJ1-4; TRBD1 might be the D (6 bases). The CDR3 loop spans 15 amino acids. The V gene lost 7 bases and the J gene lost 7 bases, with 19 bases spanning the gap. Germline V gives CDR1 MNHNS, CDR2 SASEGT. The CDR3 region has the DNA TGTGCCAGCAATTTGGGTACAGGGCGTCTTGAAAAACTGTTTTTT. Translating it yields CASNLGTGRLEKLFF.

The CDR3 coding sequence is TGCAGCGTTGAATTGATGGGAGGGGACATTCAGTACTTC. Translating gives CSVELMGGDIQYF. V usage is TRBV29-1 and J usage is TRBJ2-4; the match to TRBD2 covers 7 bases. CDR1 SQVTM and CDR2 ANQGSEA come from the germline V gene. There are 13 residues in the CDR3. V trimming: 2 bases; J trimming: 8 bases; junction bases outside the gene matches: 6.